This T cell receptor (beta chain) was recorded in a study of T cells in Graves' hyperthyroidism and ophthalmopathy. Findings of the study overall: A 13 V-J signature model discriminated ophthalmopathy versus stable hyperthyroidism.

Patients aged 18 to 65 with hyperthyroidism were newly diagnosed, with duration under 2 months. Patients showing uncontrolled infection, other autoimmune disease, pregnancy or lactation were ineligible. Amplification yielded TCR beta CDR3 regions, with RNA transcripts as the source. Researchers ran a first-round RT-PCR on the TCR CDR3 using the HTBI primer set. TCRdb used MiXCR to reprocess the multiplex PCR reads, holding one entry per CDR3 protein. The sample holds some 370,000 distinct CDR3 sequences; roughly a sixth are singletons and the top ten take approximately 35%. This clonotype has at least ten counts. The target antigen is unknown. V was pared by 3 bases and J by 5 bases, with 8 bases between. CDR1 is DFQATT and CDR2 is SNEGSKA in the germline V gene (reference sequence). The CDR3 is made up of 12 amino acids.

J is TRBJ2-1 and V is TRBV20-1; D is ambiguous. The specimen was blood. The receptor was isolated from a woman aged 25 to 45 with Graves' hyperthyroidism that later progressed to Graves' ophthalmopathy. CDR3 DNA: TGCAGTGCTAGTTACCTCAACAATGAGCAGTTCTTC. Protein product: CSASYLNNEQFF.